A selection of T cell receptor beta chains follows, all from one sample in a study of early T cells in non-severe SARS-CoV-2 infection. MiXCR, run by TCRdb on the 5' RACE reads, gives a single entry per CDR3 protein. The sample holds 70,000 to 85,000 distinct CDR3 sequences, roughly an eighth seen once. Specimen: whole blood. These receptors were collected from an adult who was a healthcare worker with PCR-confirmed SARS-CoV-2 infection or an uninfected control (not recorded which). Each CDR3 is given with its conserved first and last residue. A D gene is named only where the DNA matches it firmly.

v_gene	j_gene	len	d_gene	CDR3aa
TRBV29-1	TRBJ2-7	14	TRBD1	CSVWTGGDSYEQYF
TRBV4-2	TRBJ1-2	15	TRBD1	CASSQPDRLSYGYTF
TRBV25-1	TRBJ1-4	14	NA	CASRAAATNEKLFF
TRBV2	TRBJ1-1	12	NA	CASSDDTGSGFF
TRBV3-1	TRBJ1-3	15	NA	CASSHTPLSGNTIYF
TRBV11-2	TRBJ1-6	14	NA	CASSLTRASSPLHF
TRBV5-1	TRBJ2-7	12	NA	CASSLAWDEQYF
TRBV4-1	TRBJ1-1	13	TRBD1	CASSLDRGLEAFF
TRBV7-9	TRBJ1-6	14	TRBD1	CASTVDRENSPLHF
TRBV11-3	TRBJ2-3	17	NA	CASSLVLEGMGTDTQYF
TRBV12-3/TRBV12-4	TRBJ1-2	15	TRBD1	CASSSRTGGHYGYTF
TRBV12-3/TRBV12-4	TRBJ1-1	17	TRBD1	CASSLDGQGRIGTEAFF
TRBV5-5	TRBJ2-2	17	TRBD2	CASSSVLAGGHTGELFF
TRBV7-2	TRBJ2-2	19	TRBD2	CASSSSPYNLAGMDGELFF
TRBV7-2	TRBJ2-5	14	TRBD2	CASSSSGSQETQYF
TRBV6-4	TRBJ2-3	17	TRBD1	CASSDSFSRGRRDTQYF
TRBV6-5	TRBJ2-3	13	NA	CASSYQGSDTQYF
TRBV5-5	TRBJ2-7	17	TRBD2	CASSLRKTSGVFYEQYF
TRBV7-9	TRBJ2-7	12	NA	CASSSPSYEQYF
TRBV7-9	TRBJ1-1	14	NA	CASSLESMNTEAFF
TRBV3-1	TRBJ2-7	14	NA	CASSQDPQTYEQYF
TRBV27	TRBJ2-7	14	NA	CASSLSGRVHEQYF
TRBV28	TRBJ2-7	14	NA	CASSDRDVSYEQYF
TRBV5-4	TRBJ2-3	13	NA	CASSTPYTDTQYF
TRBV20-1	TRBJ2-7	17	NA	CSARDRRTGGGTYEQYF
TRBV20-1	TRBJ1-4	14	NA	CSARAGRGGEKLFF
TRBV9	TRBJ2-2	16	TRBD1	CASSGQGQGSTGELFF
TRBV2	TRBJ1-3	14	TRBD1	CASSSGTGASTIYF
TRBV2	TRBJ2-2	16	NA	CASSEGAGMNTGELFF
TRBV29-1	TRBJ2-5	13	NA	CSVEVGGAETQYF
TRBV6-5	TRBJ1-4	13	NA	CASSWGTGSELFF
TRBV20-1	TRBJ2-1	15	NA	CSARAGTSGRHEQFF
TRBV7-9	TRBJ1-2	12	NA	CATTSGVYGYTF
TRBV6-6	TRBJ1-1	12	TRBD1	CASSRQGTEAFF
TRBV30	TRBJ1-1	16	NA	CAWSDWSGTVNTEAFF
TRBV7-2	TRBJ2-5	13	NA	CASSLVFTGTQYF
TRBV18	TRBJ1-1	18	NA	CASSSFRSGGRGATEAFF
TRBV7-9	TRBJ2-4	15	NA	CASSFPAPTENIQYF
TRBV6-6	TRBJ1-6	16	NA	CASTLDGSSYNSPLHF
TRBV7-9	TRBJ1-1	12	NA	CASRDTNTEAFF
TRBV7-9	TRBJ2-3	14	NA	CASSLTDRTDTQYF
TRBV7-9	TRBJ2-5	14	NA	CASSLGSGKETQYF
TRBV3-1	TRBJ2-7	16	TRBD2	CASSQVAGGYSYEQYF
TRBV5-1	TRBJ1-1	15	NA	CASSARSPSTTEAFF
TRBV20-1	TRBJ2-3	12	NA	CSARRGQDTQYF
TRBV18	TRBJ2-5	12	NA	CASSPDQETQYF
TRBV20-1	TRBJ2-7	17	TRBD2	CSARDQGLAGGGDEQYF
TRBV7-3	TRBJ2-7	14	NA	CASSHYGGRDEQYF
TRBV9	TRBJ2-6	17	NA	CASSVSLMESGANVLTF
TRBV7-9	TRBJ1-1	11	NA	CASSLPTEAFF
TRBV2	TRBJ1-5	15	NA	CASESLRGGRQPQHF
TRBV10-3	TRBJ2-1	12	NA	CAISPRDNEQFF
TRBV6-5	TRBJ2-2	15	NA	CASSPGFGSTGELFF
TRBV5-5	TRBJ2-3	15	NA	CASSFVTRSTDTQYF
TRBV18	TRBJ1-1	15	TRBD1	CASSPTGGWGTEAFF
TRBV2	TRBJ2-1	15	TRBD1	CASSDPGTVRNEQFF
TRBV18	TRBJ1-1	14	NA	CASSPYRENSAAFF